This T cell receptor beta chain was obtained from a study of T-cell memory formation after mild COVID-19. The V end lost 5 bases, the J end lost 8 bases, and 9 bases lay between the germline ends. This CDR3 region has 11 residues. CDR1 and CDR2 (germline): SEHNR, FQNEAQ (reference sequence). General study findings and limits: Researchers could not confirm that second-wave clones peaking on day 37 targeted SARS-CoV-2.

TCRdb reprocessed the 5' RACE reads via MiXCR and lists one record per CDR3 protein. This table holds approximately 400,000 distinct CDR3 sequences, 20% to 25% found once. This clonotype was counted ten times or more. Its target is unknown. The sequence came from an adult woman who had mild COVID-19 (a few samples of this study predate the infection). Cell type and time point are not known. The V call is TRBV7-9, the J call TRBJ1-2; the D is unclear. Sequencing was carried out using PBMCs or a T cell subset sorted from them (not recorded which). CDR3 nucleotides: TGTGCCAGCAGCAGCTTCAAGGGCTACACCTTC. Its translation: CASSSFKGYTF.